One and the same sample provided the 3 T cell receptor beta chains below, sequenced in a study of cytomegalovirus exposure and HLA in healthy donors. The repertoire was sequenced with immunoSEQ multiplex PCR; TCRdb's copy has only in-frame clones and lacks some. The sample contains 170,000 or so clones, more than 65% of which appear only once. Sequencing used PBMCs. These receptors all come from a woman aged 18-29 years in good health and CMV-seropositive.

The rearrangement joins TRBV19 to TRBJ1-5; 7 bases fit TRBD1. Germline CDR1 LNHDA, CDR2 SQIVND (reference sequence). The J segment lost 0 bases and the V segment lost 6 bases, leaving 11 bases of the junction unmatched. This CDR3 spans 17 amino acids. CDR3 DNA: TGTGCCAGTAGATCCTCTCCTTACAGGGGTAGCAATCAGCCCCAGCATTTT. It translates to CASRSSPYRGSNQPQHF.

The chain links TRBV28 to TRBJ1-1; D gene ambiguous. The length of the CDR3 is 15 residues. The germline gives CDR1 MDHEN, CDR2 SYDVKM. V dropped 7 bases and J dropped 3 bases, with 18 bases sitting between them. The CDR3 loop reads CASTSWGGSDTEAFF. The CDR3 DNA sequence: TGTGCCAGCACCTCCTGGGGAGGGTCGGACACTGAAGCTTTCTTT.

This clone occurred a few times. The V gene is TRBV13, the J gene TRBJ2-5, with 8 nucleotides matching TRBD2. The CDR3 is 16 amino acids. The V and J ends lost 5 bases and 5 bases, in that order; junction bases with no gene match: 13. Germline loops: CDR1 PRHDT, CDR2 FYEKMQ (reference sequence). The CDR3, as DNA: TGTGCCAGCAGCCCCCGGGGGGGCCCTGGGTTCGAGACCCAGTACTTC. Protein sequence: CASSPRGGPGFETQYF.